Below are 26 T cell receptor beta chains sequenced from a single sample in a study of shared clonotypes between healthy human individuals. Naive CD8 isolation took CD45RO-negative cells positively selected for CCR7 and excluded terminally differentiated effector memory CD45RA+ cells. Sequenced by immunoSEQ multiplex PCR; TCRdb stores in-frame clones only, minus some. The table has about 680,000 clones, about 91% seen once. Sequencing used naive CD8+ T cells sorted from blood. The receptors stem from a young man in good health.

V and J are TRBV9 and TRBJ1-1; maybe TRBD1 (6 bases). V was pared by 3 bases and J by 7 bases, with 19 bases between. From germline, CDR1 is SGDLS and CDR2 YYNGEE. This CDR3 spans 15 amino acids. DNA of the CDR3: TGTGCCAGCAGCGCCCCATCAGGGGCCGAGGATGAAGCTTTCTTT. Translation gives CASSAPSGAEDEAFF. Complete variable domain (other parts from reference TRBV9 and TRBJ1-1): DSGVTQTPKHLITATGQRVTLRCSPRSGDLSVYWYQQSLDQGLQFLIQYYNGEERAKGNILERFSAQQFPDLHSELNLSSLELGDSALYFCASSAPSGAEDEAFFGQGTRLTVV.

V and J are TRBV4-1 and TRBJ2-1, with D perhaps matching TRBD1 or TRBD2 (5 bases each). The V gene's germline CDR1 is MGHRA and CDR2 YSYEKL. V lost 3 bases, J lost 6 bases, and 15 bases lay in between. This CDR3 has 15 residues. The CDR3 here is CASSQMPGRANEQFF. The DNA for the CDR3 is TGCGCCAGCAGCCAGATGCCGGGACGGGCCAATGAGCAGTTCTTC.

This chain uses TRBV28 with TRBJ2-1; 8 bases match TRBD2. The CDR3 is made up of 18 amino acids. Germline V lookup: CDR1 MDHEN, CDR2 SYDVKM. V shed 5 bases and J 1 base; nucleotides not matched to a gene: 13. The CDR3 is CASSSALSLAVSYNEQFF. CDR3 nucleotides: TGTGCCAGCAGTAGTGCCTTATCACTAGCGGTTTCCTACAATGAGCAGTTCTTC. Full variable domain (rest looked up from reference TRBV28 and TRBJ2-1): DVKVTQSSRYLVKRTGEKVFLECVQDMDHENMFWYRQDPGLGLRLIYFSYDVKMKEKGDIPEGYSVSREKKERFSLILESASTNQTSMYLCASSSALSLAVSYNEQFFGPGTRLTVL.

This rearrangement joins TRBV10-1 to TRBJ1-1; D is undetermined. Germline V gene data show CDR1 as WNHNN and CDR2 as SYGVQD (reference sequence). The CDR3 extends over 13 amino acids. With 10 bases removed from V and 0 bases from J, the gap between germline ends came to 12 bases. CDR3 in amino acids: CATQRVLNTEAFF. The CDR3 DNA reads TGCGCCACCCAACGGGTATTGAACACTGAAGCTTTCTTT.

In this sample, this clone turned up once. This rearrangement joins TRBV7-6 to TRBJ2-1; D might be TRBD2 (6 bases). The germline V and J ends were trimmed by 2 bases and 5 bases, with 16 bases remaining between them. CDR3 length: 16 residues. Per germline, CDR1 SGHVS and CDR2 FNYEAQ. The CDR3 region has the DNA TGTGCCAGCAGCTTACGGGGCGGGGAGCCAAACAATGAGCAGTTCTTC. Protein: CASSLRGGEPNNEQFF.

The V call is TRBV29-1, the J call TRBJ2-7; D not certain. Trimming removed 6 bases from V and 3 bases from J, with 18 bases in between. CDR1 is SQVTM, CDR2 ANQGSEA, per germline. CDR3 length: 14 residues. The CDR3 DNA sequence: TGCAGCGTCGTCCGGGCGGATCGCGTCTACGAGCAGTACTTC. This encodes CSVVRADRVYEQYF.

The V gene is TRBV9, the J gene TRBJ2-3; 9 positions agree with TRBD2. CDR1 SGDLS and CDR2 YYNGEE come from the germline V gene. This CDR3 region has 16 residues. The ends lost 3 bases at V and 4 bases at J; junction bases unmatched: 9. CDR3 DNA sequence: TGTGCCAGCAGCGCCCTTGGGGCGGGAGGGGCAGATACGCAGTATTTT. Translated: CASSALGAGGADTQYF.

CDR3 sequence reads: CASGEGRNYEQYF. The CDR3 DNA follows: TGCGCCAGCGGGGAGGGACGAAATTACGAGCAGTACTTC. The J gene is TRBJ2-7, the V gene TRBV10-2; 7 nucleotides agree with TRBD2. The germline V gene encodes CDR1 WSHSY and CDR2 SAAADI. The CDR3 has 13 amino acids. Trimming cost V 8 bases and J 4 bases; bases outside gene matches: 8.

This chain uses TRBV9 with TRBJ1-1; a weak D match, TRBD1 (5 bases). The germline V gene has CDR1 SGDLS and CDR2 YYNGEE. The CDR3 length is 12 residues. The V end was cut by 0 bases, the J end by 9 bases, with 9 bases between. The CDR3 DNA sequence: TGTGCCAGCAGCGTAGTAACAGGACAAGCTTTCTTT. Amino acid sequence: CASSVVTGQAFF.

CDR3 in DNA: TGTGCCAGCAGCCCTGGGGACAGCTACTACGAGCAGTACTTC. Protein product: CASSPGDSYYEQYF. The chain carries TRBV7-9 and TRBJ2-7; TRBD1 matches at 7 bases. Per germline, CDR1 SEHNR and CDR2 FQNEAQ (reference sequence). V trimming: 5 bases; J trimming: 3 bases; junction bases outside the gene matches: 7. The CDR3 runs to 14 residues.

This clone appeared a single time. This sequence joins TRBV27 and TRBJ1-6, with TRBD1 matching over 7 bases. Germline-derived CDR1 and CDR2 are MNHEY and SMNVEV (reference sequence). Germline trimming cut 6 bases from V and 0 bases from J; bases unmatched to any gene: 8. The CDR3 is 17 residues long. The CDR3 nucleotides are TGTGCCAGCAGGACAGGGACAGTCCTCTCCTATAATTCACCCCTCCACTTT. Translating gives CASRTGTVLSYNSPLHF.

In DNA form, the CDR3 reads TGTGCCAGCTCACCGTCGACAGGGTCCCACACCATATATTTT. This translates into CASSPSTGSHTIYF. The rearrangement joins TRBV18 to TRBJ1-3; 7 bases fit TRBD1. Looked up from germline, CDR1 is KGHSH and CDR2 is LQKENI. V lost 3 bases to trimming and J lost 8 bases; unmatched junction nucleotides: 7. The CDR3 runs to 14 residues.

The V and J genes are TRBV2 and TRBJ2-1, with TRBD2 matching 8 bases. This CDR3 is built from 15 residues. Germline CDR1 and CDR2: SNHLY and FYNNEI. V lost 6 bases to trimming and J lost 3 bases; unmatched junction nucleotides: 7. The CDR3 reads CASRGASGFYNEQFF. The CDR3 DNA reads as TGTGCCAGCAGGGGGGCTAGCGGGTTCTACAATGAGCAGTTCTTC.

This chain connects TRBV15 to TRBJ2-2; the D is unclear. The CDR3 runs 15 residues. CDR1 is LNHNV, CDR2 YYDKDF, per germline (reference sequence). The germline V and J ends were trimmed by 5 bases and 1 base, with 11 bases remaining between them. As DNA, the CDR3 is TGTGCCACCAGCCCCGAACGAAGGAACACCGGGGAGCTGTTTTTT. Residues: CATSPERRNTGELFF.

As for this clone: Other DNA variants within this sample encode the same CDR3. The V call is TRBV29-1, the J call TRBJ2-7; possible D gene TRBD1, 5 bases. The CDR3 covers 15 residues. The germline V gene encodes CDR1 SQVTM and CDR2 ANQGSEA. Deletions cut 1 base from V and 1 base from J, with 14 bases between. Written as DNA, the CDR3 is TGCAGCGTTGAAGGAAGGCAGGGTTCATCCTACGAGCAGTACTTC. Amino acids: CSVEGRQGSSYEQYF.

About this clone itself: A much larger clonotype is one base distant, so this may be a read error. V and J are TRBV14 and TRBJ1-1; no firm D call. Deletions cut 8 bases from V and 1 base from J, with 8 bases between. Germline V CDR1 and CDR2: SGHDN, FVKESK. The CDR3 extends over 12 amino acids. The CDR3 DNA sequence: TGTGCCAGCGGTTGGGGGAACACTGAAGCTTTCTTT. Translating it yields CASGWGNTEAFF.

The rearrangement links TRBV2 to TRBJ2-1; possible D gene TRBD1, 6 bases. There are 17 residues in the CDR3. With 7 bases removed from V and 6 bases from J, the gap between germline ends came to 25 bases. Germline V gives CDR1 SNHLY, CDR2 FYNNEI. The CDR3 coding sequence is TGTGCCAGCATTTGGACAGTGGAACAAACTCTGCTCAATGAGCAGTTCTTC. Translation gives CASIWTVEQTLLNEQFF.

The CDR3 coding sequence is TGTGCCAGCAGTGGGACCCTTGGTTACGAGCAGTACTTC. This codes for CASSGTLGYEQYF. The V call is TRBV2, the J call TRBJ2-7, with D hard to call. The CDR3 runs to 13 residues. V was pared by 4 bases and J by 4 bases, with 11 bases between. The germline V gene has CDR1 SNHLY and CDR2 FYNNEI.

The chain carries TRBV27 and TRBJ2-1; D may be TRBD1 or TRBD2 (5 bases each). Germline CDR1 reads MNHEY; CDR2 reads SMNVEV (reference sequence). The CDR3 spans 14 residues. The germline V and J ends were trimmed by 4 bases and 2 bases, with 9 bases remaining between them. CDR3 nucleotides: TGTGCCAGCAGTTACGGGGCAGCCTACAATGAGCAGTTCTTC. It encodes CASSYGAAYNEQFF.

The J gene is TRBJ2-2, the V gene TRBV4-3; D is unclear. Germline lookup yields CDR1 LGHNA and CDR2 YSLEER. The CDR3 has 15 amino acids. V shed 0 bases and J shed 5 bases, with 10 bases lying between them. CDR3 protein: CASSQDQLGTGELFF. The CDR3 coding sequence is TGCGCCAGCAGCCAAGATCAGCTAGGGACCGGGGAGCTGTTTTTT.

The chain uses TRBV15 and TRBJ1-5; D not certain. With 5 bases removed from V and 0 bases from J, the gap between germline ends came to 11 bases. The CDR3 has 15 amino acids. Germline V gene sequence: CDR1 LNHNV, CDR2 YYDKDF (reference sequence). CDR3 amino acids: CATSVDDHSNQPQHF. As DNA, the CDR3 is TGTGCCACCAGCGTGGACGACCATAGCAATCAGCCCCAGCATTTT.

The genes are TRBV7-8 and TRBJ2-1, with no clear D. CDR3 length equals 14 residues. CDR1 and CDR2 from the germline V gene are SGHVS and FQNEAQ. Trimming took 1 base from V and 7 from J, leaving 11 bases between them. CDR3 sequence reads: CASSLDQILNEQFF. The CDR3 DNA is TGTGCCAGCAGCTTAGATCAGATTTTGAATGAGCAGTTCTTC.

V and J are TRBV7-9 and TRBJ1-1, with D tentatively TRBD1 (5 bases). There are 12 residues in the CDR3. Germline values: CDR1 SEHNR, CDR2 FQNEAQ (reference sequence). Between the trimmed V and J ends, which lost 8 bases and 7 bases, there was a span of 14 bases. This CDR3 is CASRGTPYEAFF. CDR3 in DNA: TGTGCCAGCCGGGGGACCCCGTATGAAGCTTTCTTT.

J is TRBJ2-7 and V is TRBV5-6; D is ambiguous. The germline gives CDR1 SGHDT, CDR2 YYEEEE. CDR3 length: 16 residues. Trimming took 4 bases from V and 0 from J, leaving 17 bases between them. CDR3 sequence: CASSNGDPSFSYEQYF. CDR3 sequence (DNA): TGTGCCAGCAGCAACGGCGACCCATCTTTCTCCTACGAGCAGTACTTC.

This rearrangement joins TRBV28 to TRBJ2-5; 10 bases fit TRBD2. The V gene's germline CDR1 is MDHEN and CDR2 SYDVKM. The CDR3 is 17 residues long. Trimming took 6 bases from V and 1 from J; bases not matched to a gene: 11. The CDR3 here is CASRPTLLAGSQETQYF. CDR3 nucleotide sequence: TGTGCCAGCAGACCTACCTTACTAGCGGGATCCCAAGAGACCCAGTACTTC.

The J gene is TRBJ1-1, the V gene TRBV5-1, with 7 bases that match TRBD1. This CDR3 has 15 amino acids. Germline V lookup: CDR1 SGHRS, CDR2 YFSETQ. With V trimmed by 3 bases and J by 8 bases, 13 bases remained unmatched. The CDR3 loop is CASSSSTGWLNEAFF. The CDR3, as DNA: TGCGCCAGCAGCTCATCGACAGGGTGGCTAAACGAAGCTTTCTTT.